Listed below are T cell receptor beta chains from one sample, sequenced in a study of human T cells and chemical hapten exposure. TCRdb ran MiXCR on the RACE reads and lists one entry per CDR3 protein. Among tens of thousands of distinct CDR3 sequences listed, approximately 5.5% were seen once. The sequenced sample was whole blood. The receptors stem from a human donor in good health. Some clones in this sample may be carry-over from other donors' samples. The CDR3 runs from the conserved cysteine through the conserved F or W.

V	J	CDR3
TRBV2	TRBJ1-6	CASSDLHGANSPLHF
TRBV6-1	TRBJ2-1	CASSEATGLGQFF
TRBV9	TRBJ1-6	CASNGGYDSPLHF
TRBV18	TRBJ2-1	CASSPRDRKFNEQFF
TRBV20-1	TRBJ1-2	CSARTGGGYTF
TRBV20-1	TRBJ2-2	CSARDGTGDTGELFF
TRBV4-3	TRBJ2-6	CASSQADRGRSGANVLTF
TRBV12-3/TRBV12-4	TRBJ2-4	CASSLSENIQYF
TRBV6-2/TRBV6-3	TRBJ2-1	CASSYSPSGRINEQFF
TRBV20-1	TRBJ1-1	CSATPRFTEAFF
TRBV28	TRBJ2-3	CASSTISWTSGFTDTQYF
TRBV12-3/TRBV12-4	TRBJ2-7	CASSSYYEQYF
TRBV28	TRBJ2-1	CASSLAQGTSGSIDNEQFF
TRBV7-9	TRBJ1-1	CASSLARQAKLNTEAFF
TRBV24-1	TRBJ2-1	CATSERGSDEQFF
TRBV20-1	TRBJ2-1	CSARAGEFYNEQFF
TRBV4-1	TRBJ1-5	CASSHVTGGRDQPQHF
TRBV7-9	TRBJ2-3	CASSPEGGGASLADTQYF
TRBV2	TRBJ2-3	CASSEALLGITLGTDTQYF
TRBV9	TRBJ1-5	CASSREQYQPQHF
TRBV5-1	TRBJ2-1	CARSRDMYNEQFF
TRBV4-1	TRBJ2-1	CASSQDQGLGNEQFF
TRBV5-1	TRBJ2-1	CASSLAKTSGPYNEQFF